This entry concerns a single T cell receptor (beta chain). Other DNA sequences in the sample encode the same CDR3. Source study methods: The authors estimated nucleated cell counts from reference gene primer amplification. Measured with immunoSEQ multiplex PCR; TCRdb has only the in-frame clones, and not every one. V, J and clone size reflect that table, while D and trimming were determined from the DNA. Of about 490,000 clones listed, 75% to 90% are singletons. The sample is drawn from a study of blood T cell repertoires in COVID-19. Per the germline V gene, CDR1 is LNHDA and CDR2 is SQIVND (reference sequence). The CDR3 sequence is 14 residues long. J was trimmed by 2 bases and V by 0 bases; bases with no gene match: 0.

Material for sequencing was peripheral blood. This chain uses TRBV19 with TRBJ1-2, with 7 positions matching TRBD1. The sequence derives from a human donor in a cohort sampled during active COVID-19. CDR3 nucleotides: TGTGCCAGTAGTATAGACAGGGGGAACTATGGCTACACCTTC. Its translation: CASSIDRGNYGYTF.